This TCR beta chain appears in the sequencing data of a study of blood T cell repertoires in COVID-19. Study summary: From the United States, Italy and Spain came samples of acute and convalescent COVID-19. Sources were T cells, B-cell-depleted T cells, or PBMCs; the material itself was cDNA or gDNA.

The germline gives CDR1 KGHSH, CDR2 LQKENI. V trimming: 4 bases; J trimming: 4 bases; junction bases outside the gene matches: 9. This CDR3 is 16 amino acids long. Authors' analysis steps: Researchers report that nucleated cell counts were estimated from reference gene primer amplification. The table came from immunoSEQ multiplex PCR; TCRdb's copy has only in-frame clones and leaves some out. V and J calls and clone size come straight from that table; D and trimming were deduced from the DNA. In the table there are roughly 130,000 clones, 70% to 80% of which are singletons. The source material was peripheral blood. This clonotype originated in a man between 60 and 75 years old with acute or convalescent COVID-19. This sequence joins TRBV18 and TRBJ1-3; 8 bases fit TRBD1. The CDR3 loop is CASSLGQVVAGNTIYF. The CDR3 region has the DNA TGTGCCAGCTCACTGGGACAGGTCGTAGCGGGAAACACCATATATTTT.